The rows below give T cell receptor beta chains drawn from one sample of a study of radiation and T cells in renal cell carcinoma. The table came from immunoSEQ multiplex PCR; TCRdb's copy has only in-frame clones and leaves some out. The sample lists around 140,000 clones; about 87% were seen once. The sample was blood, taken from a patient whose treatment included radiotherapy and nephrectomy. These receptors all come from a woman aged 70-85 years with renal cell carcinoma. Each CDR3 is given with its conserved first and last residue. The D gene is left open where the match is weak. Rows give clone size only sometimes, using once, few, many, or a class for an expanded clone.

CDR3: CASSSRDYGYTF
DNA: TGTGCCAGCAGTTCCAGGGACTATGGCTACACCTTC
J: TRBJ1-2
size: once
V: TRBV6-5
D: .

CDR3: CASSPQGTGELFF
DNA: TGTGCCAGTAGCCCACAGGGAACCGGGGAGCTGTTTTTT
J: TRBJ2-2
size: .
V: TRBV19
D: .

CDR3: CASSRGGAQETQYF
DNA: TGCGCCAGCAGCCGGGGCGGGGCTCAGGAGACCCAGTACTTC
J: TRBJ2-5
size: .
V: TRBV5-1
D: .

CDR3: CAWSRGSDTQYF
DNA: TGTGCCTGGAGTCGGGGCAGTGATACGCAGTATTTT
J: TRBJ2-3
size: .
V: TRBV30
D: .

CDR3: CATRSGGSHYGYTF
DNA: TGTGCCACCCGTTCAGGAGGCAGCCACTATGGCTACACCTTC
J: TRBJ1-2
size: .
V: TRBV6-5
D: .

CDR3: CASREGGTYEQYF
DNA: TGTGCCAGTAGAGAAGGGGGAACCTACGAGCAGTACTTC
J: TRBJ2-7
size: .
V: TRBV19
D: .

CDR3: CASSGSTGADTQYF
DNA: TGTGCCAGTAGTGGGAGTACAGGGGCAGATACGCAGTATTTT
J: TRBJ2-3
size: .
V: TRBV19
D: TRBD1

CDR3: CASSLTGDLAKNIQYF
DNA: TGTGCCAGCAGCCTTACAGGAGACCTAGCCAAAAACATTCAGTACTTC
J: TRBJ2-4
size: .
V: TRBV7-2
D: .

CDR3: CASSSSGVGSPLHF
DNA: TGTGCCAGCAGTTCCTCAGGGGTTGGATCACCCCTCCACTTT
J: TRBJ1-6
size: .
V: TRBV6-1
D: .

CDR3: CASSLAGRPLF
DNA: TGTGCCAGCAGTCTAGCAGGGAGACCCCTATTT
J: TRBJ1-1
size: .
V: TRBV11-3
D: .

CDR3: CAIALGGNTEAFF
DNA: TGTGCCATCGCCTTAGGGGGGAACACTGAAGCTTTCTTT
J: TRBJ1-1
size: .
V: TRBV5-4
D: .

CDR3: CASSQDLGEHYGYTF
DNA: TGTGCCAGCAGCCAAGATCTTGGGGAGCACTATGGCTACACCTTC
J: TRBJ1-2
size: .
V: TRBV4-2
D: .

CDR3: CASSSDTLTYEQYF
DNA: TGCGCCAGCAGCTCAGACACTTTGACCTACGAGCAGTACTTC
J: TRBJ2-7
size: .
V: TRBV5-1
D: .

CDR3: CASSETSGDSNEQFF
DNA: TGTGCCAGCAGCGAAACTAGCGGGGATAGCAATGAGCAGTTCTTC
J: TRBJ2-1
size: .
V: TRBV2
D: TRBD2

CDR3: CATSSRDNYGYTF
DNA: TGTGCCACCAGCAGCAGGGATAACTATGGCTACACCTTC
J: TRBJ1-2
size: .
V: TRBV15
D: .

CDR3: CASSIPDISGYTF
DNA: TGTGCCAGTAGTATTCCCGACATAAGTGGCTACACCTTC
J: TRBJ1-2
size: .
V: TRBV19
D: .

CDR3: CAWSGGRGTSTDTQYF
DNA: TGTGCCTGGAGTGGGGGCCGAGGGACTAGCACAGATACGCAGTATTTT
J: TRBJ2-3
size: .
V: TRBV30
D: .

CDR3: CASSFRGQGNYEQYF
DNA: TGTGCCAGCAGTTTCCGCGGACAGGGGAACTACGAGCAGTACTTC
J: TRBJ2-7
size: .
V: TRBV27
D: TRBD1

CDR3: CASSLAGSEKLFF
DNA: TGTGCCAGCAGCTTAGCCGGGTCGGAAAAACTGTTTTTT
J: TRBJ1-4
size: .
V: TRBV7-9
D: .

CDR3: CASSLGTAYGYTF
DNA: TGTGCCAGCAGCTTAGGAACAGCCTATGGCTACACCTTC
J: TRBJ1-2
size: .
V: TRBV11-1
D: .

CDR3: CAWSGTGDTEAFF
DNA: TGTGCCTGGAGTGGAACAGGGGACACTGAAGCTTTCTTT
J: TRBJ1-1
size: .
V: TRBV30
D: TRBD1

CDR3: CASSHDSGTQPQHF
DNA: TGTGCCAGCTCACACGACAGCGGGACTCAGCCCCAGCATTTT
J: TRBJ1-5
size: .
V: TRBV18
D: .

CDR3: CASSEESRGRYLGNQPQHF
DNA: TGTGCCAGCAGTGAAGAAAGTAGGGGGCGGTACTTAGGGAATCAGCCCCAGCATTTT
J: TRBJ1-5
size: .
V: TRBV6-1
D: TRBD1

CDR3: CASSQELAGELFF
DNA: TGTGCCAGCAGCCAAGAATTGGCCGGGGAGCTGTTTTTT
J: TRBJ2-2
size: .
V: TRBV14
D: .

CDR3: CASSRRGSIYEQYF
DNA: TGTGCCAGCAGCCGCAGGGGGTCGATCTACGAGCAGTACTTC
J: TRBJ2-7
size: once
V: TRBV7-2
D: TRBD1

CDR3: CASSVAGVPDTQYF
DNA: TGTGCCAGCAGCGTAGCTGGTGTCCCAGATACGCAGTATTTT
J: TRBJ2-3
size: .
V: TRBV9
D: .

CDR3: CASSPSLGTNYGYTF
DNA: TGTGCCAGCAGCCCTTCTTTAGGAACTAACTATGGCTACACCTTC
J: TRBJ1-2
size: .
V: TRBV6-6
D: .

CDR3: CASSLEDSYGYTF
DNA: TGTGCCAGCAGCTTAGAGGACAGCTATGGCTACACCTTC
J: TRBJ1-2
size: .
V: TRBV7-6
D: .

CDR3: CASSWDDQPQHF
DNA: TGTGCCAGCAGCTGGGACGATCAGCCCCAGCATTTT
J: TRBJ1-5
size: few
V: TRBV7-9
D: .

CDR3: CASSQERESYEQYF
DNA: TGCGCCAGCAGCCAAGAAAGGGAATCCTACGAGCAGTACTTC
J: TRBJ2-7
size: .
V: TRBV4-3
D: .

CDR3: CASIGPGYPEKLFF
DNA: TGTGCCAGCATTGGACCCGGCTATCCTGAAAAACTGTTTTTT
J: TRBJ1-4
size: .
V: TRBV6-1
D: .

CDR3: CASSQAQRGTDTQYF
DNA: TGCGCCAGCAGCCAAGCCCAGCGGGGCACAGATACGCAGTATTTT
J: TRBJ2-3
size: .
V: TRBV4-1
D: .

CDR3: CAWSVSVWTGNTIYF
DNA: TGTGCCTGGAGTGTCTCTGTCTGGACTGGAAACACCATATATTTT
J: TRBJ1-3
size: .
V: TRBV30
D: .

CDR3: CASSLDPGDYGYTF
DNA: TGTGCCAGCAGCTTAGATCCGGGTGACTATGGCTACACCTTC
J: TRBJ1-2
size: .
V: TRBV7-2
D: .

CDR3: CASSVGQGLYEQYF
DNA: TGTGCCAGCAGCGTCGGACAAGGTCTCTACGAGCAGTACTTC
J: TRBJ2-7
size: .
V: TRBV2
D: .

CDR3: CASSFKPLPTDTQYF
DNA: TGCGCCAGCAGCTTCAAACCGTTACCCACAGATACGCAGTATTTT
J: TRBJ2-3
size: .
V: TRBV5-1
D: .

CDR3: CASSQEDGNTDTQYF
DNA: TGTGCCAGCAGCCAAGAGGACGGGAACACAGATACGCAGTATTTT
J: TRBJ2-3
size: once
V: TRBV4-2
D: .

CDR3: CASSLGPGTGRDEQYF
DNA: TGCGCCAGCAGCTTGGGCCCCGGGACAGGACGGGACGAGCAGTACTTC
J: TRBJ2-7
size: .
V: TRBV5-1
D: TRBD1

CDR3: CASSLQRGANYGYTF
DNA: TGTGCCAGCAGCTTGCAAAGGGGAGCTAACTATGGCTACACCTTC
J: TRBJ1-2
size: .
V: TRBV5-4
D: .

CDR3: CASSLKRTSTYDEQFF
DNA: TGCGCCAGCAGCTTGAAGCGGACGTCAACATACGATGAGCAGTTCTTC
J: TRBJ2-1
size: .
V: TRBV5-1
D: .

CDR3: CAWARGAKAFF
DNA: TGTGCCTGGGCCCGCGGAGCAAAAGCTTTCTTT
J: TRBJ1-1
size: few
V: TRBV30
D: .

CDR3: CASSFLQRGGPDTQYF
DNA: TGTGCCAGCAGCTTCCTTCAGCGGGGGGGCCCAGATACGCAGTATTTT
J: TRBJ2-3
size: .
V: TRBV13
D: TRBD2

CDR3: CASSQVRGGPGEQYF
DNA: TGCGCCAGCAGCCAAGTTCGGGGGGGGCCTGGGGAGCAGTACTTC
J: TRBJ2-7
size: .
V: TRBV4-3
D: TRBD2

CDR3: CASSLVNYGYTF
DNA: TGTGCCAGCAGCTTAGTCAACTATGGCTACACCTTC
J: TRBJ1-2
size: .
V: TRBV7-8
D: .

CDR3: CAWQGGTEAFF
DNA: TGTGCCTGGCAGGGGGGAACTGAAGCTTTCTTT
J: TRBJ1-1
size: .
V: TRBV30
D: TRBD1